A single sample gave rise to the 4 T cell receptor beta chains below, sequenced in a study of cytomegalovirus exposure and HLA in healthy donors. PCR employed 60 Vbeta and 13 Jbeta primers. Clones were read by immunoSEQ multiplex PCR, and TCRdb kept only the in-frame ones, dropping some. The profile shows 150,000 or so clones, 60% to 85% of them singletons. Material for sequencing was PBMCs. The receptor source for this set is a female donor in good health and CMV-seronegative.

The chain has TRBV7-9 and TRBJ1-1, with TRBD1 as a possible D gene (5 bases). The CDR3 totals 13 residues. Germline CDR1 is SEHNR and CDR2 is FQNEAQ (reference sequence). Trimming took 6 bases from V and 7 from J, leaving 15 bases between them. Written as DNA, the CDR3 is TGTGCCAGCAGGCTGCCAGGGCCTTATGAAGCTTTCTTT. The encoded protein is CASRLPGPYEAFF.

The J gene is TRBJ2-7, the V gene TRBV5-4, with D tentatively TRBD2 (5 bases). With 0 bases removed from V and 7 bases from J, the gap between germline ends came to 17 bases. This CDR3 comprises 15 residues. Germline V CDR1 and CDR2: SGHNT, YYREEE (reference sequence). The CDR3 reads CASSLGGSSRREQYF. The CDR3 DNA reads as TGTGCCAGCAGCTTGGGCGGGTCCTCGCGACGGGAGCAGTACTTC.

The rearrangement uses TRBV29-1 and TRBJ1-1; no reliable D call. Trimming pared 4 bases from V and 10 bases from J, leaving 10 bases between. The germline CDR1 and CDR2 sequences are SQVTM and ANQGSEA. The length of the CDR3 is 10 residues. In DNA, the CDR3 is TGCAGCGTTGTCCCGCTCGGAGCTTTCTTT. Translation gives CSVVPLGAFF.

This chain links TRBV5-1 with TRBJ1-1; TRBD1 matches 8 bases. Germline CDR1 is SGHRS and CDR2 is YFSETQ. CDR3 length equals 17 residues. Losses at the gene ends were 3 bases for V and 6 bases for J; bases not matched to a gene: 16. In nucleotides, the CDR3 is TGCGCCAGCAGCTCTAAACAGGGGGTCCTTGGAAAAGCTGAAGCTTTCTTT. Translating gives CASSSKQGVLGKAEAFF.